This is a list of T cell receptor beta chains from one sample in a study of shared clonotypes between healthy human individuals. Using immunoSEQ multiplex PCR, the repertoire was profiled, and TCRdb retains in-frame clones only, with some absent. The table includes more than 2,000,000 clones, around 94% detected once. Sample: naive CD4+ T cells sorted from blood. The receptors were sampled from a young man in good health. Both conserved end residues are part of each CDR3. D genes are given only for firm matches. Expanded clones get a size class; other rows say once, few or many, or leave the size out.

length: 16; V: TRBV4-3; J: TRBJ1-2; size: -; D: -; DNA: TGCGCCAGCAGCCAAGATTCCTTGGGGGGGAGTTATGGCTACACCTTC; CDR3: CASSQDSLGGSYGYTF
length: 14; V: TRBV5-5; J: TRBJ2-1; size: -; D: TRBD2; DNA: TGTGCCAGCAGCAGACTAGCGGGGTACAATGAGCAGTTCTTC; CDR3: CASSRLAGYNEQFF
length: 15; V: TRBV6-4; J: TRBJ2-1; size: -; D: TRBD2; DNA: TGTGCCAGTTCCGCCGGACTAGCGGGACTGGATGAGCAGTTCTTC; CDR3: CASSAGLAGLDEQFF
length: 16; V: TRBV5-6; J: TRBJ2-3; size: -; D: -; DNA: TGTGCCAGCAGCCCCAGTTACCTCGGGACCACAGATACGCAGTATTTT; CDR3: CASSPSYLGTTDTQYF
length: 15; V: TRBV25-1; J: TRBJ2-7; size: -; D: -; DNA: TGTGCCAGCAGTGAATCGGGGTCCTCTTCCTACGAGCAGTACTTC; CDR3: CASSESGSSSYEQYF
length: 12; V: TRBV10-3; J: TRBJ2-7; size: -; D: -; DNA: TGTGCCATCAGCGGGAAGGGCTACGAGCAGTACTTC; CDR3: CAISGKGYEQYF
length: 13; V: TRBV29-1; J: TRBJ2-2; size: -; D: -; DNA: TGCAGCGTTGGGGGGAGACTTACCGGGGAGCTGTTTTTT; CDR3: CSVGGRLTGELFF
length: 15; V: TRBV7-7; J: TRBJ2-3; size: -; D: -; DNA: TGTGCTAGCAGCTTAAAGGGGGGCTACACAGATACGCAGTATTTT; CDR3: CASSLKGGYTDTQYF
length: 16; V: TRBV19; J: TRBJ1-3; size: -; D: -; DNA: TGTGCCAGTAGGCCCCACCCAGAGGGGCTGGGAAACACCATATATTTT; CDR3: CASRPHPEGLGNTIYF
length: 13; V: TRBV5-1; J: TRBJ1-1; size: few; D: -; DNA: TGCGCCAGCAGCTTGGCAGAAGACACTGAAGCTTTCTTT; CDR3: CASSLAEDTEAFF
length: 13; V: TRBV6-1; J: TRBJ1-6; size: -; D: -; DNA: TGTGCCAGCATCCAAGGGCCTAATTCACCCCTCCACTTT; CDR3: CASIQGPNSPLHF
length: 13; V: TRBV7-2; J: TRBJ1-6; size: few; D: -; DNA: TGTGCCAGCAGCCTCGAAAGCAGTTCACCCCTCCACTTT; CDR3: CASSLESSSPLHF
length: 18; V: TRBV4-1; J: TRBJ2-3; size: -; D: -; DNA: TGCGCCAGCAGCTGGGGGGGGCGGGGAAGCTTTAGCACAGATACGCAGTATTTT; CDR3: CASSWGGRGSFSTDTQYF
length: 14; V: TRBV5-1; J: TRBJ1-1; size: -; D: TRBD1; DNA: TGCGCCAGCAGCCCGGGACAGATGAACACTGAAGCTTTCTTT; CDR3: CASSPGQMNTEAFF
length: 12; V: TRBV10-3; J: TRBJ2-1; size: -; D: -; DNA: TGTGCCATCAGGGGCCTAGTTGATGAGCAGTTCTTC; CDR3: CAIRGLVDEQFF
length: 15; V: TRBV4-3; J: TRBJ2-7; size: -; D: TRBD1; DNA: TGCGCCAGCAGCGTGGGACAGGGAATTGCCTACGAGCAGTACTTC; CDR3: CASSVGQGIAYEQYF
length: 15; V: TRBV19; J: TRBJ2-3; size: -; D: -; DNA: TGTGCCAGTAACGACAGGTTTCCTGACTCCGGTACGCAGTATTTT; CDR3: CASNDRFPDSGTQYF
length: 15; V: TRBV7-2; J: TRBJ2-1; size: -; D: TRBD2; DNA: TGTGCCAGCAGCTTAGGCGGGGGCTCCTACAATGAGCAGTTCTTC; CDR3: CASSLGGGSYNEQFF
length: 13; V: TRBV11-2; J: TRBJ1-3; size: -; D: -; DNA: TGTGCCAGCAGCTCCTCCCCGCCAAACACCATATATTTT; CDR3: CASSSSPPNTIYF
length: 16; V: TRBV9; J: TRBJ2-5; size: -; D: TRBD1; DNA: TGTGCCAGCAGCGCGACTTTAGACAGGGTAATTGAGACCCAGTACTTC; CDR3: CASSATLDRVIETQYF
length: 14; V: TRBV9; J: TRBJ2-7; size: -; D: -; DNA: TGTGCCAGCGCCCCCACGGACAGCTTCTACGAGCAGTACTTC; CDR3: CASAPTDSFYEQYF
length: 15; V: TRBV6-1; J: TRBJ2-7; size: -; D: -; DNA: TGTGCCAGCAGTGTTAGGGGAGGGGGCCCCTACGAGCAGTACTTC; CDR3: CASSVRGGGPYEQYF
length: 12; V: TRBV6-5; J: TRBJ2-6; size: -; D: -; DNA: TGTGCCAGCAGTCGGAAAGGGGGGGTCCTGACTTTC; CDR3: CASSRKGGVLTF
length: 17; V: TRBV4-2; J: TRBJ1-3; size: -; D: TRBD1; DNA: TGTGCCAGCAGCCAAGGATCTACAGGGGGCTCTGGAAACACCATATATTTT; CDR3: CASSQGSTGGSGNTIYF
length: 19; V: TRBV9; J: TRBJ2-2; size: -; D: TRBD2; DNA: TGTGCCAGCAGCGTCGGGACTAGCGGGGGGGCCTTCGACACCGGGGAGCTGTTTTTT; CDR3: CASSVGTSGGAFDTGELFF
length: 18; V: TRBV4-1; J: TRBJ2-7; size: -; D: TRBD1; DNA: TGCGCCAGCAGCCAAGTTACAGGGGGGCCAAGGGTGGCTGGGGAGCAGTACTTC; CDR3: CASSQVTGGPRVAGEQYF
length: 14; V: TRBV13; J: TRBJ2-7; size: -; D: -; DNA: TGTGCCAGCAGCTCCTGGGACTCCCCCGCCGAGCAGTACTTC; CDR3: CASSSWDSPAEQYF
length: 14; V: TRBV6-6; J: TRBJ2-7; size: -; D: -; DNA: TGTGCCAGCAGAAAGGGGGGGACCACCTACGAGCAGTACTTC; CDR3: CASRKGGTTYEQYF
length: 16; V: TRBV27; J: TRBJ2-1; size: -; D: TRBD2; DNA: TGTGCCAGCAGTTTATGGGGTAGCGGGAGGGCCGATGAGCAGTTCTTC; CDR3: CASSLWGSGRADEQFF
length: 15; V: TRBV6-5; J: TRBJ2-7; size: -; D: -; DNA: TGTGCCAGCAGTTACCCCGACAGGTTCTACTACGAGCAGTACTTC; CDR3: CASSYPDRFYYEQYF
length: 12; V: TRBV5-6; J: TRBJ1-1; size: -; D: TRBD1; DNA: TGTGCCAGCAGCTTGGACAGGGGCGGTGCTTTCTTT; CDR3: CASSLDRGGAFF
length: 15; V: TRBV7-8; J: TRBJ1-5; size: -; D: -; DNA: TGTGCCAGCAGCTCCAGAGACGGAACATATCAGCCCCAGCATTTT; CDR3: CASSSRDGTYQPQHF
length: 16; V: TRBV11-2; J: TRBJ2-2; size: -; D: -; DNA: TGTGCCAGCAGACATACCGGGACACACAACACCGGGGAGCTGTTTTTT; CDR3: CASRHTGTHNTGELFF
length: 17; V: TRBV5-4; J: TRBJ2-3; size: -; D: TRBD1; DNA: TGTGCCAGCAGCCCTAACACCGGGACAGCACACACAGATACGCAGTATTTT; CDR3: CASSPNTGTAHTDTQYF
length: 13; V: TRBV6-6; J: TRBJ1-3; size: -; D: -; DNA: TGTGCCAGCAGGGGCGACTCTGGAAACACCATATATTTT; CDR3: CASRGDSGNTIYF
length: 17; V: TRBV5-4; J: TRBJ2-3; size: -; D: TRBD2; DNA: TGTGCCAGCAGCTTGGCGGGACTAGCGGGGGCCCTAGATACGCAGTATTTT; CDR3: CASSLAGLAGALDTQYF
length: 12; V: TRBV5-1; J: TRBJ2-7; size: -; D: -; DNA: TGCGCCAGCAGCCCCGGGTCCTACGAGCAGTACTTC; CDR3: CASSPGSYEQYF
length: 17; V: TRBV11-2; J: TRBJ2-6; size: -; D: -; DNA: TGTGCCAGCAGCTTAGTTTTCCTGGGCTCTGGGGCCAACGTCCTGACTTTC; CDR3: CASSLVFLGSGANVLTF
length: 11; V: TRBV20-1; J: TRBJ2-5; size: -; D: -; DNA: TGCAGTGCCGGTAGGGGAGAGACCCAGTACTTC; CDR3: CSAGRGETQYF
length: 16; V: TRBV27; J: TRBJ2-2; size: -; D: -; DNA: TGTGCCAGCAGGCCGGGGGGCAACTCGGGTGCCGGGGAGCTGTTTTTT; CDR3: CASRPGGNSGAGELFF
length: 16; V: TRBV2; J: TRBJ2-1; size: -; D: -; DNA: TGTGCCAGCAGCGAATACCCTGGTGGCGGCGGCGATGAGCAGTTCTTC; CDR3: CASSEYPGGGGDEQFF
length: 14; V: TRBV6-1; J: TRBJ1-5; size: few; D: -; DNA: TGTGCCAGCACCTTTGACAGCAGCAATCAGCCCCAGCATTTT; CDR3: CASTFDSSNQPQHF
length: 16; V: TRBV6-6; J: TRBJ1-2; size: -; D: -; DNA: TGTGCCAGCACCCCTGTTCTGGGGGGGCCTAACTATGGCTACACCTTC; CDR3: CASTPVLGGPNYGYTF
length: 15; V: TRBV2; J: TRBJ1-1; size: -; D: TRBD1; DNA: TGTGCCAGCAGTAGCCGGGACAGTGAATCTACTGAAGCTTTCTTT; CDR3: CASSSRDSESTEAFF
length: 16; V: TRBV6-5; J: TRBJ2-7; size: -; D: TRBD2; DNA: TGTGCCAGCAGTTCCCAACTAGCGGGCCGATCCTACGAGCAGTACTTC; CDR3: CASSSQLAGRSYEQYF
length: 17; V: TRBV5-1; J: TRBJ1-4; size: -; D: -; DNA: TGCGCCAGCAGCTCAACCTTAGCCACAGGGCGAGCTGAAAAACTGTTTTTT; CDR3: CASSSTLATGRAEKLFF
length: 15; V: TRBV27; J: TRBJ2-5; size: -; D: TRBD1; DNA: TGTGCCAGCAGGCCCCAGGGGGCCGGTCAAGAGACCCAGTACTTC; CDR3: CASRPQGAGQETQYF
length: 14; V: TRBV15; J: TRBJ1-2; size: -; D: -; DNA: TGTGCCACCAGCAGAGATAAAGGGAACTATGGCTACACCTTC; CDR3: CATSRDKGNYGYTF
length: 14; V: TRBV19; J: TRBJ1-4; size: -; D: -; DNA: TGTGCCAGTGCCGAGGGGAGCTTAGGCGAAAAACTGTTTTTT; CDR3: CASAEGSLGEKLFF